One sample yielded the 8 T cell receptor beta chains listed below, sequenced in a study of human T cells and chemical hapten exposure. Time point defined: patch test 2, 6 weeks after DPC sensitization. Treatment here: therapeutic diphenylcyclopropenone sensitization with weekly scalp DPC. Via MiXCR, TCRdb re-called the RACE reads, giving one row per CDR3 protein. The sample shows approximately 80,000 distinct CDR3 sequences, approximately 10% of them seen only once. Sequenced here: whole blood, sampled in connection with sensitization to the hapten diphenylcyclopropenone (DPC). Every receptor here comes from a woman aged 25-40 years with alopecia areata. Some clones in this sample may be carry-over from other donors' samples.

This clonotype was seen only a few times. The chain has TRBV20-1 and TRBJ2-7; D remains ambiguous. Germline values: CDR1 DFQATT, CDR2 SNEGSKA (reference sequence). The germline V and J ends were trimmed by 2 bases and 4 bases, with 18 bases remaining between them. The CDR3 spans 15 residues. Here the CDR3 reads CSARTPPGVKYEQYF. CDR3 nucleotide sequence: TGCAGTGCTAGAACCCCCCCTGGGGTGAAGTACGAGCAGTACTTC.

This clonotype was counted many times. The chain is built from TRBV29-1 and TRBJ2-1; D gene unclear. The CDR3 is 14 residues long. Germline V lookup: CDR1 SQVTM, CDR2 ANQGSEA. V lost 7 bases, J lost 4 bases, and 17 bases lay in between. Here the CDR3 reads CSALPQLGYNEQFF. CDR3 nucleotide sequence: TGCAGCGCCCTCCCCCAACTGGGGTACAATGAGCAGTTCTTC.

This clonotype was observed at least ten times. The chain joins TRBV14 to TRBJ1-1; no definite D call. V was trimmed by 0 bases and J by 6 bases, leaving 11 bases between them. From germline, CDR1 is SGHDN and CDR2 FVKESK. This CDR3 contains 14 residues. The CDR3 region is CASSQDHGVAEAFF. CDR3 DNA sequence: TGTGCCAGCAGCCAAGACCACGGTGTGGCTGAAGCTTTCTTT.

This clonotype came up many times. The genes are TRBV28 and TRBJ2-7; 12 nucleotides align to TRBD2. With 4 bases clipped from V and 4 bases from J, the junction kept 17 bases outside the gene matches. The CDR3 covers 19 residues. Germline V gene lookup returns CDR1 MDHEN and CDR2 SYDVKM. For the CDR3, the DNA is TGTGCCAGCAGTTCAAACCAATGGACTAGCGGGAAGGACACTTACGAGCAGTACTTC. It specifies CASSSNQWTSGKDTYEQYF.

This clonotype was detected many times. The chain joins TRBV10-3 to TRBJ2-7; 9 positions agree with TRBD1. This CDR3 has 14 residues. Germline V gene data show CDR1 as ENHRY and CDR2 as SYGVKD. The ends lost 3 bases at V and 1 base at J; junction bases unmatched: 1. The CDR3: CAISDDRGSYEQYF. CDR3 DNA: TGTGCCATCAGTGATGACAGGGGGTCCTACGAGCAGTACTTC.

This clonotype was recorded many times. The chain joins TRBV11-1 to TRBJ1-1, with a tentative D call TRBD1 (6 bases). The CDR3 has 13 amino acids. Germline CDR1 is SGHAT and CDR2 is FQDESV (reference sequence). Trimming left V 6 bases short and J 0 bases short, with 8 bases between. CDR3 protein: CASRRQVNTEAFF. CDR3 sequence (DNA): TGTGCCAGCAGGAGACAGGTGAACACTGAAGCTTTCTTT.

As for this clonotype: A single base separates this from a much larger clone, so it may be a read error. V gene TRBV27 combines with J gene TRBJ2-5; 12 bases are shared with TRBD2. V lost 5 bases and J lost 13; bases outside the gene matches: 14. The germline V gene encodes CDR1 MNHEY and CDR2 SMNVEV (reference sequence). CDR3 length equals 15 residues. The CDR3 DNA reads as TGTGCCAGCAGTATCCTCCCACTAGCGGGGGGCCTCGTGTACTTC. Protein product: CASSILPLAGGLVYF.

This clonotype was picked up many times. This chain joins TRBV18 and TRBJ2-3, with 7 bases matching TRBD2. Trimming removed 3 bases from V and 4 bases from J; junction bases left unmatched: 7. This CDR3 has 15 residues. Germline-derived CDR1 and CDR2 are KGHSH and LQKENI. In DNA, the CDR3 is TGTGCCAGCTCACCGGGCCTAGCGGCTGCAGATACGCAGTATTTT. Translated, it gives CASSPGLAAADTQYF.